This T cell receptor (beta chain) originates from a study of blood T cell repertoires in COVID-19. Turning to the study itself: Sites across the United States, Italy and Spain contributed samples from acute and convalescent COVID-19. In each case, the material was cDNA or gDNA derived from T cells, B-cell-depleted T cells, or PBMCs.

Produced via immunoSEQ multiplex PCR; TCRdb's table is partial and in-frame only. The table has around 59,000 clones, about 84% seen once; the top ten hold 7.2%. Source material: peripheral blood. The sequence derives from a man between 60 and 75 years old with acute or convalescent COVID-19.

The CDR3 DNA sequence: TGCAGCGTTGATTCGCGGGGGCTAGGGGACGAGCAGTACTTC. Its translation: CSVDSRGLGDEQYF. This sequence joins TRBV29-1 and TRBJ2-7; TRBD2 is a possible D gene (7 bases). Deletions cut 3 bases from V and 5 bases from J, with 17 bases between. The CDR3 is 14 amino acids. From germline, CDR1 is SQVTM and CDR2 ANQGSEA.